This TCR beta chain was sequenced in a study of blood T cell repertoires in COVID-19. Study at large: Samples representing acute and convalescent COVID-19 were sourced from the United States, Italy and Spain. The analysed material was cDNA or gDNA that came from T cells, B-cell-depleted T cells, or PBMCs.

Per the authors' pipeline: Cell counts per sample came from amplifying reference gene primers. Data came from immunoSEQ multiplex PCR; TCRdb stores just in-frame clones and leaves some out. V, J and clone size are those of that table, while D and trimming were read from the DNA. The repertoire consists of about 170,000 clones, with 80% to 90% occurring once and the leading ten covering roughly 8%. V shed 7 bases, J shed 10 bases, and the junction held 8 bases outside the gene matches. Germline CDR1 KGHDR, CDR2 SFDVKD. The CDR3 covers 13 residues. The sample taken for sequencing was peripheral blood. The source of this sequence is a man aged 35-49 years who had recovered from COVID-19. The chain employs TRBV24-1 and TRBJ2-1; 8 positions agree with TRBD2. The CDR3 region is CATRGAGVGEQFF. CDR3 sequence (DNA): TGTGCCACCAGGGGAGCGGGAGTTGGGGAGCAGTTCTTC.